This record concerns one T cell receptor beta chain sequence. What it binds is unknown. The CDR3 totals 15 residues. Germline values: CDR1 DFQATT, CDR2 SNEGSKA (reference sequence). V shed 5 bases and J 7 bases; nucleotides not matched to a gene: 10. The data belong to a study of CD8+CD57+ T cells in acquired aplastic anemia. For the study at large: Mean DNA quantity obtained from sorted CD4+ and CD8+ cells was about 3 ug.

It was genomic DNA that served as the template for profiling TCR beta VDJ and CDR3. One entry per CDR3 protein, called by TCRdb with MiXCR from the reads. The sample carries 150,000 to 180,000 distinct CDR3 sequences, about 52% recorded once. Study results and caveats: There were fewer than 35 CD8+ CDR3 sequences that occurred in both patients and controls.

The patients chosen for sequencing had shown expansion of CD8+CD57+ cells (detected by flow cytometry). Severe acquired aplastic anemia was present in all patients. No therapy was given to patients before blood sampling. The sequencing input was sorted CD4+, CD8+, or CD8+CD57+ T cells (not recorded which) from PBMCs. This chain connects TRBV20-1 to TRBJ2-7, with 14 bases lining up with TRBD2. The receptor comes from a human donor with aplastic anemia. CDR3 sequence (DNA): TGCAGTGCTCCCGACCGGACTAGCGGGGGGTATGAGCAGTACTTC. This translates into CSAPDRTSGGYEQYF.